This T cell receptor beta chain was obtained from a study of T-cell reconstitution after alpha-beta-depleted transplantation in children. The CDR3 is made up of 15 amino acids. V was shortened by 2 bases and J by 0 bases, with 8 bases between the two germline ends. Germline V gene lookup returns CDR1 GTSNPN and CDR2 SVGIG (reference sequence). Unique molecular identifiers were incorporated into the prepared TCRbeta library. TCRdb re-called the PCR reads with MiXCR, one entry per CDR3 protein. In the table there are fewer than 250,000 distinct CDR3 sequences, about 15% of which are singletons. V is TRBV30 and J is TRBJ2-6; no definite D call. Sequencing was performed on PBMCs, mostly from graft donor cells, taken 360 days after TCRalphabeta/CD19-depleted stem cell transplant. The sequence was collected from a male patient aged 2-9 years who had a stem cell transplant for acute lymphoblastic leukemia, so the T cells may come from the graft donor. The CDR3 sequence is CAWSPRNSGANVLTF. The CDR3 nucleotides are TGTGCCTGGAGTCCCAGAAACTCTGGGGCCAACGTCCTGACTTTC.